The entry below describes one T cell receptor (beta chain). Its antigen is not known. CDR1 is SGHAT and CDR2 is FQNNGV in the germline V gene. The V end was cut by 1 base, the J end by 5 bases, with 14 bases between. The CDR3 loop spans 15 amino acids. This specimen belongs to a study of T-cell reconstitution after alpha-beta-depleted transplantation in children. Findings of the study overall: For some patients, TCRbeta diversity was high at day 60 because of recipient T cells and thymic progenitors that survived.

The library targeted TCRbeta and was prepared with unique molecular identifiers. TCRdb re-called the PCR reads with MiXCR, one entry per CDR3 protein. This sample yields roughly 100,000 distinct CDR3 sequences, of which under 9% are seen a single time; around 17% belongs to the top ten. The sequence was collected from a boy aged 2 to 10 with acute lymphoblastic leukemia, due to receive a stem cell transplant. Sequencing was performed on PBMCs, taken before TCRalphabeta/CD19-depleted stem cell transplant. The V gene is TRBV11-2, the J gene TRBJ2-5, with D maybe TRBD1 (6 bases). CDR3 in DNA: TGTGCCAGCAGCTTAGGAGGACAGTCAGGGGAGACCCAGTACTTC. The encoded protein is CASSLGGQSGETQYF.